Listed below are T cell receptor beta chains from one sample, sequenced in a study of cytotoxic CD8 clonotypes in ibrutinib-treated CLL. Clones were sequenced by immunoSEQ multiplex PCR, and TCRdb holds only the in-frame ones, with some missing. The profile shows tens of thousands of clones, about 70% of them singletons. Sequenced material: PBMCs, taken after 12 months of ibrutinib treatment. The receptors originated from a human donor with chronic lymphocytic leukemia. CDR3s include the opening cysteine and the closing phenylalanine or tryptophan. A D gene is named only where the DNA matches it firmly. Not every row has a clone size; where given, it reads once, few, many or a size class.

CDR3,DNA,V,size,length,D,J
CASSLDRGIYEQYF,TGTGCCAGCAGCTTAGATAGAGGAATCTACGAGCAGTACTTC,TRBV11-2,few,14,NA,TRBJ2-7
CSVIDRAGLSEYF,TGCAGCGTAATAGATCGGGCAGGGTTATCGGAGTACTTC,TRBV29-1,once,13,NA,TRBJ2-7
CASSSGTSGVPPYEQYF,TGCGCCAGCAGCTCGGGGACTAGCGGTGTTCCTCCCTACGAGCAGTACTTC,TRBV5-1,NA,17,TRBD2,TRBJ2-7
CASSPGRVDSADTQYF,TGTGCCAGCAGCCCGGGCCGGGTTGACAGTGCAGATACGCAGTATTTT,TRBV7-9,NA,16,NA,TRBJ2-3
CASSLYGQHNEQFF,TGTGCCAGCAGCTTATACGGACAGCACAATGAGCAGTTCTTC,TRBV7-2,NA,14,NA,TRBJ2-1
CASSNTGHRGRSSF,TGTGCCAGCAGTAACACCGGACATCGAGGCCGGTCGAGCTTC,TRBV2,NA,14,NA,TRBJ1-2
CASIVGGTQYF,TGTGCCAGCATTGTCGGGGGGACCCAGTACTTC,TRBV6-1,NA,11,NA,TRBJ2-5
CASAADRAFF,TGTGCTAGTGCCGCGGACAGGGCTTTCTTT,TRBV12-5,few,10,TRBD1,TRBJ1-1
CATRQQETQYF,TGTGCCACCCGCCAACAAGAGACCCAGTACTTC,TRBV19,NA,11,NA,TRBJ2-5
CASSSGLNYGYTF,TGCGCCAGCAGCTCCGGGCTTAACTATGGCTACACCTTC,TRBV5-1,NA,13,NA,TRBJ1-2
CASSTSSGRSEQYF,TGTGCCAGCAGCACCTCTAGCGGGAGGTCCGAGCAGTACTTC,TRBV7-2,NA,14,TRBD2,TRBJ2-7
CSVEALLRVEAFF,TGCAGCGTTGAAGCCCTTCTTAGGGTTGAAGCTTTCTTT,TRBV29-1,NA,13,NA,TRBJ1-1
CASSQGDRAYNEQFF,TGTGCCAGCAGCCAAGGGGACAGGGCCTACAATGAGCAGTTCTTC,TRBV14,NA,15,TRBD1,TRBJ2-1
CASSLGDSNSYEQYF,TGTGCCAGCAGCTTGGGTGACAGCAACTCCTACGAGCAGTACTTC,TRBV5-5,NA,15,NA,TRBJ2-7
CASSDEQYGYTF,TGTGCCAGCAGTGACGAGCAATATGGCTACACCTTC,TRBV2,few,12,NA,TRBJ1-2
CASSFSAATYEQYF,TGTGCCAGCAGTTTTTCGGCGGCAACCTACGAGCAGTACTTC,TRBV27,NA,14,NA,TRBJ2-7
CASSNLVGFANTEAFF,TGTGCCAGTAGTAACCTAGTGGGGTTCGCGAACACTGAAGCTTTCTTT,TRBV19,NA,16,NA,TRBJ1-1
CASSLVSGPPDTQYF,TGTGCCAGCAGCTTAGTGTCAGGGCCCCCAGATACGCAGTATTTT,TRBV7-2,once,15,NA,TRBJ2-3
CSVDSRTGGDNEQFF,TGCAGCGTTGATTCCCGGACAGGGGGGGACAATGAGCAGTTCTTC,TRBV29-1,once,15,TRBD1,TRBJ2-1
CASSGGQGAYNEQFF,TGTGCCAGCAGTGGGGGACAGGGGGCCTACAATGAGCAGTTCTTC,TRBV6-1,NA,15,TRBD1,TRBJ2-1
CASSVGLAGGPGYNEQFF,TGTGCCAGCAGCGTTGGACTAGCGGGAGGGCCCGGCTACAATGAGCAGTTCTTC,TRBV9,once,18,TRBD2,TRBJ2-1
CASSPRQGAVGETQYF,TGTGCCAGCAGCCCCCGACAGGGGGCGGTTGGAGAGACCCAGTACTTC,TRBV28,once,16,TRBD1,TRBJ2-5
CASSRVGNQPQHF,TGTGCCAGCAGCAGGGTTGGCAATCAGCCCCAGCATTTT,TRBV19,few,13,NA,TRBJ1-5
CASRGTYEQYF,TGTGCCAGCAGGGGGACCTACGAGCAGTACTTC,TRBV25-1,NA,11,NA,TRBJ2-7
CASSYGRTYEQYF,TGTGCCAGCAGCTACGGACGGACCTACGAGCAGTACTTC,TRBV5-6,few,13,NA,TRBJ2-7
CASSLEFAGGSADTQYF,TGTGCCAGCAGCTTGGAGTTTGCGGGAGGTTCGGCAGATACGCAGTATTTT,TRBV5-6,NA,17,TRBD2,TRBJ2-3
CASSPSGSFYEQYF,TGTGCCAGCAGTCCCAGCGGGAGTTTCTACGAGCAGTACTTC,TRBV25-1,NA,14,TRBD2,TRBJ2-7
CASSYHGTGGEQYF,TGTGCCAGCAGTTACCACGGGACAGGGGGCGAGCAGTACTTC,TRBV6-5,few,14,TRBD1,TRBJ2-7
CSVGGQGQTGELFF,TGCAGCGTTGGGGGACAGGGGCAAACCGGGGAGCTGTTTTTT,TRBV29-1,NA,14,TRBD1,TRBJ2-2
CASSAQTGNQPQHF,TGTGCCAGCAGCGCCCAGACAGGTAATCAGCCCCAGCATTTT,TRBV7-2,NA,14,NA,TRBJ1-5
CASSPTDQETQYF,TGTGCCAGCAGCCCGACAGACCAAGAGACCCAGTACTTC,TRBV7-9,once,13,NA,TRBJ2-5
CATSRDNGVAGELFF,TGTGCCACCAGCAGAGATAATGGGGTCGCCGGGGAGCTGTTTTTT,TRBV15,NA,15,NA,TRBJ2-2
CASSVVGAGRLYNEQFF,TGTGCCAGCAGCGTAGTTGGGGCAGGGAGGTTGTACAATGAGCAGTTCTTC,TRBV11-2,NA,17,NA,TRBJ2-1
CASSIGGKRAGELFF,TGTGCCAGTAGTATCGGGGGAAAGAGGGCCGGGGAGCTGTTTTTT,TRBV19,NA,15,NA,TRBJ2-2
CASSQRTGGDYGYTF,TGTGCCAGCAGCCAACGGACAGGGGGCGACTATGGCTACACCTTC,TRBV14,NA,15,TRBD1,TRBJ1-2
CASSLGVQGQETQYF,TGTGCCAGCAGCTTAGGAGTGCAGGGTCAAGAGACCCAGTACTTC,TRBV7-8,NA,15,NA,TRBJ2-5
CASSLWRENHNEQFF,TGTGCCAGCAGCTTGTGGCGGGAGAACCACAATGAGCAGTTCTTC,TRBV13,NA,15,TRBD2,TRBJ2-1
CSVERVEAFF,TGCAGCGTTGAAAGAGTTGAAGCTTTCTTT,TRBV29-1,few,10,NA,TRBJ1-1
CASGASGNNEQFF,TGTGCTAGTGGAGCTAGCGGGAACAATGAGCAGTTCTTC,TRBV12-5,few,13,TRBD2,TRBJ2-1
CASSLRGVTSTDTQYF,TGTGCCAGCAGCTTAAGGGGAGTCACTAGCACAGATACGCAGTATTTT,TRBV11-2,NA,16,NA,TRBJ2-3
CAWRSKRGTYEQYF,TGTGCCTGGAGGTCAAAGCGGGGGACCTACGAGCAGTACTTC,TRBV30,NA,14,TRBD2,TRBJ2-7
CASSGRGEQYF,TGTGCCAGCAGTGGTCGGGGTGAGCAGTACTTC,TRBV6-1,few,11,NA,TRBJ2-7
CASSAMVGGLNTQYF,TGTGCCAGCAGCGCCATGGTAGGGGGTCTAAATACGCAGTATTTT,TRBV9,NA,15,NA,TRBJ2-3
CASTNDRGYTGELFF,TGTGCCAGTACCAATGACAGGGGTTACACCGGGGAGCTGTTTTTT,TRBV19,NA,15,TRBD1,TRBJ2-2
CASSSANEQYF,TGTGCCAGCAGTTCAGCAAACGAGCAGTACTTC,TRBV6-5,NA,11,NA,TRBJ2-7
CASSQEVLAGVGNEQFF,TGCGCCAGCAGCCAAGAAGTACTAGCGGGAGTGGGCAATGAGCAGTTCTTC,TRBV4-1,few,17,TRBD2,TRBJ2-1
CASSFGTSGYEQYF,TGTGCCAGCAGCTTCGGGACTAGCGGATACGAGCAGTACTTC,TRBV7-6,few,14,TRBD2,TRBJ2-7
CASSLRLAGGVHEQFF,TGTGCCAGCAGCTTAAGACTAGCGGGAGGGGTACATGAGCAGTTCTTC,TRBV9,NA,16,TRBD2,TRBJ2-1
CSVEKQGANGYTF,TGCAGCGTTGAAAAACAGGGGGCGAATGGCTACACCTTC,TRBV29-1,NA,13,TRBD1,TRBJ1-2